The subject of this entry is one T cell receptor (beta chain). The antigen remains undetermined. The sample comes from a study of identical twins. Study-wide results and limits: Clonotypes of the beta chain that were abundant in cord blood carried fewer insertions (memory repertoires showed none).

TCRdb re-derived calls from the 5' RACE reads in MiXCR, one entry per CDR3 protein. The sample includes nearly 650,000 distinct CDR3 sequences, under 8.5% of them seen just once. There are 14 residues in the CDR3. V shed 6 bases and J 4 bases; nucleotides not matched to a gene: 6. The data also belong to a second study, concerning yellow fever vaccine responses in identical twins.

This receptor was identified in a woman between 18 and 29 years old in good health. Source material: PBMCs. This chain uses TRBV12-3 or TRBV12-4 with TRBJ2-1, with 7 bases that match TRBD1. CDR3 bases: TGTGCCAGCAGCCGGGGACAGACTTACAATGAGCAGTTCTTC. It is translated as CASSRGQTYNEQFF.